This passage covers 21 T cell receptor beta chains from one sample sequenced in a study of T cells in Graves' hyperthyroidism and ophthalmopathy. Amplification of TCR beta CDR3 regions was performed using RNA transcripts as template. The HTBI set primed first-round TCR CDR3 RT-PCR. TCRdb re-called the multiplex PCR reads with MiXCR, one entry per CDR3 protein. Counted here are more than 450,000 distinct CDR3 sequences, less than 15% occurring once; the ten biggest clones make up 11% to 15%. Sequencing was carried out using blood. These receptors came from a woman aged 35 to 49 with Graves' hyperthyroidism.

This chain links TRBV12-3 or TRBV12-4 with TRBJ2-3, with D unresolved. Deletions cut 3 bases from V and 7 bases from J, with 11 bases between. The CDR3 spans 13 residues. The CDR3 DNA reads TGTGCCAGCAGTTTTGAGTTAAGGAATACGCAGTATTTT. Amino acid sequence: CASSFELRNTQYF.

Many counts were recorded for this clonotype. The genes are TRBV7-2 and TRBJ1-1; D might be TRBD1 (6 bases). Trimming cost V 2 bases and J 4 bases, with 11 bases left between them. CDR1 and CDR2 from the germline V gene are SGHTA and FQGNSA. The CDR3 length is 14 residues. The CDR3 sequence: CASSLYQGTTEAFF. As DNA, the CDR3 is TGTGCCAGCAGCTTATATCAGGGGACCACTGAAGCTTTCTTT.

This clonotype showed up just a few times. This chain connects TRBV6-4 to TRBJ2-3, with 7 bases fitting TRBD2. This CDR3 is 16 amino acids long. The germline CDR1 and CDR2 sequences are MRHNA and SNTAGT. Trimming at V came to 0 bases and at J to 1 base, leaving 4 bases not matched to a gene. The DNA of the CDR3 is TGTGCCAGCAGTGACTCCGCGGGAGTGGGCACAGATACGCAGTATTTT. Protein sequence: CASSDSAGVGTDTQYF.

This rearrangement joins TRBV7-3 to TRBJ2-1; 12 positions match TRBD2. V lost 5 bases, J lost 5 bases, and 19 bases stayed unmatched. From germline, CDR1 is SGHTA and CDR2 FQGTGA. CDR3 length: 20 residues. The CDR3 region is CASSLMGQQASGRVNNEQFF. The CDR3 DNA is TGTGCCAGCAGCCTGATGGGACAGCAAGCTAGCGGGAGGGTGAACAATGAGCAGTTCTTC. Full variable domain (remainder filled in from reference TRBV7-3 and TRBJ2-1): GAGVSQTPSNKVTEKGKYVELRCDPISGHTALYWYRQSLGQGPEFLIYFQGTGAADDSGLPNDRFFAVRPEGSVSTLKIQRTERGDSAVYLCASSLMGQQASGRVNNEQFFGPGTRLTVL.

This clonotype appeared many times. CDR3 residues: CASSLSQGLTEAFF. The CDR3 nucleotides are TGTGCCAGCAGCTTATCACAGGGGCTCACTGAAGCTTTCTTT. J is TRBJ1-1 and V is TRBV11-3, with TRBD1 matching over 7 bases. This CDR3 spans 14 amino acids. Germline CDR1 SGHNT, CDR2 YENEEA. V dropped 2 bases and J dropped 4; count of bases not matched to a gene: 4.

This clonotype was picked up many times. The CDR3 DNA reads as TGTGCCAGCAGCTTTCAGGGTCTCAATCAGCCCCAGCATTTT. It specifies CASSFQGLNQPQHF. The chain is built from TRBV28 and TRBJ1-5, with a tentative D call TRBD1 (5 bases). Germline loops: CDR1 MDHEN, CDR2 SYDVKM. Deletions cut 6 bases from V and 3 bases from J, with 12 bases between. CDR3 length: 14 amino acids.

This clonotype was counted many times. The chain couples TRBV2 to TRBJ1-5; D not resolved. Germline lookup yields CDR1 SNHLY and CDR2 FYNNEI. The V and J ends lost 6 bases and 6 bases respectively, with 21 bases between them. The CDR3 extends over 16 amino acids. The CDR3 reads CASRGRESVVTQPQHF. The CDR3 nucleotides are TGTGCCAGCAGGGGCCGGGAGTCAGTGGTCACTCAGCCCCAGCATTTT. The complete variable domain, with remaining parts taken from reference TRBV2 and TRBJ1-5, reads EPEVTQTPSHQVTQMGQEVILRCVPISNHLYFYWYRQILGQKVEFLVSFYNNEISEKSEIFDDQFSVERPDGSNFTLKIRSTKLEDSAMYFCASRGRESVVTQPQHFGDGTRLSIL.

This chain joins TRBV10-3 and TRBJ2-5, with D maybe TRBD1 (7 bases). The V gene's germline CDR1 is ENHRY and CDR2 SYGVKD. V dropped 2 bases and J dropped 1 base, with 11 bases sitting between them. This CDR3 has 15 amino acids. DNA of the CDR3: TGTGCCATCAGTGAGGGGACAGCGGGCCAAGAGACCCAGTACTTC. Its protein product is CAISEGTAGQETQYF.

A note on this clonotype: A clone one base away is much larger, so this may be a read error. This CDR3 fails to terminate in the conserved phenylalanine or tryptophan, so it likely reflects a read error. The chain couples TRBV3-1 to TRBJ1-1, with 7 bases lining up with TRBD1. Losses at the gene ends were 4 bases for V and 0 bases for J; bases not matched to a gene: 5. The CDR3 spans 15 residues. Looked up from germline, CDR1 is LGHDT and CDR2 is YNNKEL (reference sequence). In DNA form, the CDR3 reads TGTGCCAGCAGCCCGGGGGACAGAATGAACACTGAAGCTTTCCTT. Amino acids: CASSPGDRMNTEAFL.

This clonotype was seen at least ten times. The CDR3 spells CASSLGVQKNYGYTF. The CDR3 nucleotides are TGTGCCAGCAGCTTAGGGGTACAGAAAAACTATGGCTACACCTTC. V and J are TRBV13 and TRBJ1-2; the D is unclear. CDR1 PRHDT and CDR2 FYEKMQ come from the germline V gene (reference sequence). The germline V and J ends were trimmed by 0 bases and 2 bases, with 10 bases remaining between them. This CDR3 is built from 15 residues. Filled out from reference TRBV13 and TRBJ1-2, the complete variable domain reads AAGVIQSPRHLIKEKRETATLKCYPIPRHDTVYWYQQGPGQDPQFLISFYEKMQSDKGSIPDRFSAQQFSDYHSELNMSSLELGDSALYFCASSLGVQKNYGYTFGSGTRLTVV.

This clonotype was counted many times. This chain uses TRBV12-3 or TRBV12-4 with TRBJ1-1; no definite D call. The CDR3 has 15 residues. V was trimmed by 6 bases and J by 0 bases, leaving 14 bases between them. The CDR3 nucleotides read TGTGCCAGCAGAACCCTCGAGCAAGTGAACACTGAAGCTTTCTTT. It encodes CASRTLEQVNTEAFF.

This clonotype was picked up many times. This rearrangement joins TRBV2 to TRBJ1-1; D perhaps matches TRBD1 (5 bases). The CDR3 contains 16 residues. The ends were cut back, 3 bases at V and 3 bases at J, with 17 bases in the middle. CDR1 is SNHLY, CDR2 FYNNEI, per germline. CDR3 in amino acids: CASSEGGEPGYTEAFF. CDR3 nucleotides: TGTGCCAGCAGTGAGGGGGGAGAGCCAGGGTACACTGAAGCTTTCTTT.

The CDR3 sequence is CASSPAPGSGRVSTEAFF. CDR3 in DNA: TGTGCCAGCAGTCCAGCCCCGGGGTCAGGGAGGGTATCCACTGAAGCTTTCTTT. The chain couples TRBV27 to TRBJ1-1; TRBD1 is a possible D gene (5 bases). The CDR3 spans 18 residues. Trimming cost V 5 bases and J 4 bases, with 26 bases left between them. Germline-derived CDR1 and CDR2 are MNHEY and SMNVEV (reference sequence).

Only a few counts were recorded for this clonotype. This sequence joins TRBV24-1 and TRBJ1-2, with D possibly being TRBD1 (5 bases). The CDR3 consists of 13 residues. The germline gives CDR1 KGHDR, CDR2 SFDVKD. The germline V and J ends were trimmed by 1 base and 6 bases, with 8 bases remaining between them. The CDR3 here is CATSDFSGDGYTF. Written as DNA, the CDR3 is TGTGCCACCAGTGATTTTTCGGGGGATGGCTACACCTTC.

This clonotype was seen a few times. A much more abundant neighbour one base away suggests this may be a read error. The rearrangement joins TRBV12-3 or TRBV12-4 to TRBJ2-5; TRBD1 matches 7 bases. Trimming at V came to 8 bases and at J to 9 bases, leaving 18 bases not matched to a gene. This CDR3 has 15 amino acids. The CDR3, as DNA: TGTGCCAGCGGTGTCCGGGACAGCCTGCCGGAGGCCCAGTACTTC. This encodes CASGVRDSLPEAQYF.

Ten or more counts support this clonotype. The rearrangement joins TRBV6-5 to TRBJ2-6; the D gene is possibly TRBD1 (5 bases). V was clipped by 2 bases and J by 1 base, with 24 bases between them. Germline lookup yields CDR1 MNHEY and CDR2 SVGAGI. The CDR3 length is 21 residues. The CDR3 sequence: CASSYTPQVPGLRSGANVLTF. CDR3 coding DNA: TGTGCCAGCAGTTACACCCCGCAAGTCCCAGGGCTACGATCTGGGGCCAACGTCCTGACTTTC.

This clonotype was counted at least ten times. The V gene is TRBV12-3 or TRBV12-4, the J gene TRBJ2-7, with 10 positions matching TRBD1. The CDR3 consists of 14 residues. V shed 4 bases and J 5 bases; nucleotides not matched to a gene: 5. CDR3 DNA: TGTGCCAGCAGTTCGCGACAGGGGGCTAACGAGCAGTACTTC. This codes for CASSSRQGANEQYF.

This clonotype was counted ten times or more. V is TRBV2 and J is TRBJ2-3; TRBD2 matches at 10 bases. The trim removed 2 bases at V and 3 bases at J, leaving 8 bases unmatched. From germline, CDR1 is SNHLY and CDR2 FYNNEI. This CDR3 spans 17 amino acids. In DNA form, the CDR3 reads TGTGCCAGCAGTGAAATGGCTAGCGGGAGCGGTACAGATACGCAGTATTTT. Translated, it gives CASSEMASGSGTDTQYF.

This clonotype occurred a few times. Because it lacks the conserved phenylalanine or tryptophan at the end, this CDR3 is likely a read error. The chain employs TRBV28 and TRBJ2-7; D ambiguous. In germline, CDR1 is MDHEN, CDR2 SYDVKM. Trimming stripped 7 bases from V and 2 bases from J, with 9 bases between. The CDR3 covers 12 residues. CDR3 sequence (DNA): TGTGCCAGCAACTCTTTAGCCTACGAGCAGTACCTC. Residues: CASNSLAYEQYL.

This clonotype was counted ten times or more. The rearrangement joins TRBV7-2 to TRBJ2-1, with D unclear. Between the trimmed V and J ends, which lost 5 bases and 6 bases, there was a span of 11 bases. Germline loops: CDR1 SGHTA, CDR2 FQGNSA. There are 13 residues in the CDR3. The CDR3 spells CASSLSAANEQFF. DNA for the CDR3: TGTGCCAGCAGCCTCAGCGCGGCCAATGAGCAGTTCTTC. Supplemented by reference TRBV7-2 and TRBJ2-1, the full variable domain reads GAGVSQSPSNKVTEKGKDVELRCDPISGHTALYWYRQSLGQGLEFLIYFQGNSAPDKSGLPSDRFSAERTGGSVSTLTIQRTQQEDSAVYLCASSLSAANEQFFGPGTRLTVL.

This clonotype came up many times. This chain joins TRBV20-1 and TRBJ2-7; 7 bases are shared with TRBD1. The CDR3 runs 14 residues. The V gene's germline CDR1 is DFQATT and CDR2 SNEGSKA (reference sequence). Trimming at V came to 5 bases and at J to 4 bases, leaving 11 bases not matched to a gene. CDR3 sequence reads: CSAPLRDRRYEQYF. The CDR3 nucleotides read TGCAGTGCTCCACTCCGGGACAGACGGTACGAGCAGTACTTC.